Presented here are 17 T cell receptor beta chains from one specimen sequenced in a study of T-cell memory formation after mild COVID-19. MiXCR was run by TCRdb on the 5' RACE reads, yielding one entry per CDR3 protein. The sample yields under 300,000 distinct CDR3 sequences, about 17% seen once. Sequencing was done on a sample of PBMCs or a T cell subset sorted from them (not recorded which). The origin of the receptors is a young man who had mild COVID-19 (a few samples of this study predate the infection). Cell type and time point are not known.

CDR3 region: CASSVEVGADTEAFF. Here the CDR3 DNA reads TGTGCCAGCAGCGTAGAGGTGGGGGCGGACACTGAAGCTTTCTTT. This chain connects TRBV9 to TRBJ1-1, with D perhaps TRBD1 (6 bases). CDR1 and CDR2 (germline): SGDLS, YYNGEE. V lost 0 bases and J lost 3, with 12 bases in between. This CDR3 spans 15 amino acids.

The chain carries TRBV11-2 and TRBJ2-3, with 8 bases lining up with TRBD2. J was trimmed by 4 bases and V by 2 bases; bases with no gene match: 8. The CDR3 totals 16 residues. CDR1 and CDR2 (germline): SGHAT, FQNNGV. As DNA, the CDR3 is TGTGCCAGCAGCTTATGGGCCAGCGGGGGCGCAGATACGCAGTATTTT. Protein product: CASSLWASGGADTQYF.

Only a few counts were recorded for this clonotype. The J gene is TRBJ2-1, the V gene TRBV14; 7 positions agree with TRBD1. The ends lost 1 base at V and 4 bases at J; junction bases unmatched: 7. The CDR3 sequence is 16 residues long. CDR1 is SGHDN and CDR2 is FVKESK in the germline V gene. The DNA of the CDR3 is TGTGCCAGCAGCCAAGGGAAAGACAGGGTTTACAATGAGCAGTTCTTC. Protein sequence: CASSQGKDRVYNEQFF.

This clonotype was picked up a small number of times. The chain carries TRBV7-8 and TRBJ2-5, with no clear D. This CDR3 is 15 amino acids long. Trimming removed 4 bases from V and 2 bases from J, with 14 bases in between. The germline V gene has CDR1 SGHVS and CDR2 FQNEAQ. The CDR3 region is CASSSRGPHQETQYF. CDR3 coding DNA: TGTGCCAGCAGCTCAAGAGGACCACATCAAGAGACCCAGTACTTC.

This sequence joins TRBV6-2 or TRBV6-3 and TRBJ2-3; TRBD2 aligns across 9 bases. Looked up from germline, CDR1 is MNHEY and CDR2 is SVGEGT. The CDR3 sequence is 16 residues long. V trimming: 6 bases; J trimming: 2 bases; junction bases outside the gene matches: 9. The chain's CDR3 is CASSRLAGATTDTQYF. The CDR3 bases are TGTGCCAGCAGCAGATTAGCGGGGGCGACCACAGATACGCAGTATTTT.

The table lists this clonotype with a few counts. This rearrangement joins TRBV7-2 to TRBJ2-2, with D unclear. Germline V gene data show CDR1 as SGHTA and CDR2 as FQGNSA. Trimming left V 3 bases short and J 4 bases short, with 9 bases between. This CDR3 has 14 residues. Written as DNA, the CDR3 is TGTGCCAGCAGCTTTAGTCCGGGCACCGGGGAGCTGTTTTTT. Translation: CASSFSPGTGELFF.

The chain combines TRBV14 with TRBJ1-2, with D perhaps matching TRBD1 (5 bases). CDR1 and CDR2 (germline): SGHDN, FVKESK. V gave up 1 base and J gave up 4 bases, with 13 bases separating them. This CDR3 spans 15 amino acids. The CDR3 loop reads CASSQVGAGLYGYTF. CDR3 in DNA: TGTGCCAGCAGCCAAGTTGGGGCCGGCCTCTATGGCTACACCTTC.

Here the CDR3 DNA reads TGCGCCAGCAGCCTCGATATGGGGTTCACTGAAGCTTTCTTT. Encoded protein: CASSLDMGFTEAFF. The chain joins TRBV5-1 to TRBJ1-1; D unresolved. CDR1 is SGHRS and CDR2 is YFSETQ in the germline V gene. The CDR3 has 14 amino acids. V gave up 4 bases and J gave up 4 bases, with 14 bases separating them.

The rearrangement links TRBV11-2 to TRBJ2-1; D is undetermined. The CDR3 loop spans 16 amino acids. CDR1 and CDR2 (germline): SGHAT, FQNNGV. The V gene lost 2 bases and the J gene lost 2 bases, with 13 bases spanning the gap. DNA for the CDR3: TGTGCCAGCAGCTTATGGGCAGGTCGGCCCTACAATGAGCAGTTCTTC. Translating it yields CASSLWAGRPYNEQFF.

V usage is TRBV20-1 and J usage is TRBJ1-4; D is unresolved. Germline loops: CDR1 DFQATT, CDR2 SNEGSKA (reference sequence). V was clipped by 0 bases and J by 8 bases, with 7 bases between them. This CDR3 contains 12 residues. The CDR3 loop is CSARDTVEKLFF. The CDR3 DNA reads as TGCAGTGCTAGAGACACAGTGGAAAAACTGTTTTTT.

V usage is TRBV5-1 and J usage is TRBJ2-5; no reliable D call. V lost 4 bases, J lost 4 bases, and 17 bases lay in between. This CDR3 contains 15 residues. CDR1 SGHRS and CDR2 YFSETQ come from the germline V gene. CDR3 region: CASSVAASPGETQYF. Written as DNA, the CDR3 is TGCGCCAGCAGCGTAGCCGCCTCTCCGGGAGAGACCCAGTACTTC.

This chain connects TRBV2 to TRBJ2-2; 7 positions match TRBD1. Germline assignment: CDR1 SNHLY and CDR2 FYNNEI. V dropped 5 bases and J dropped 5; count of bases not matched to a gene: 2. The CDR3 has 13 residues. CDR3 protein: CASSRQGTGELFF. Written as DNA, the CDR3 is TGTGCCAGCAGTCGACAGGGTACCGGGGAGCTGTTTTTT.

The table lists this clonotype with a few counts. J is TRBJ1-5 and V is TRBV6-6, with D hard to call. The CDR3 sequence is 14 residues long. CDR1 and CDR2 from the germline V gene are MNHNY and SVGAGI (reference sequence). V was shortened by 6 bases and J by 0 bases, with 9 bases between the two germline ends. CDR3 nucleotides: TGTGCCAGCAGAACACCCTATAGCAATCAGCCCCAGCATTTT. Amino acids: CASRTPYSNQPQHF.

This clonotype was counted a few times. V is TRBV5-1 and J is TRBJ1-1; possibly TRBD1 for D (5 bases). The V gene's germline CDR1 is SGHRS and CDR2 YFSETQ. This CDR3 contains 17 residues. V was cut by 1 base and J by 0 bases, with 16 bases left in between. CDR3 residues: CASSLNRRLSMNTEAFF. The CDR3 bases are TGCGCCAGCAGCTTGAACAGGCGACTTTCTATGAACACTGAAGCTTTCTTT.

This clonotype has a handful of counts. This chain connects TRBV5-1 to TRBJ1-1; 8 positions agree with TRBD1. From germline, CDR1 is SGHRS and CDR2 YFSETQ. The V segment lost 5 bases and the J segment 8 bases; nucleotides outside the gene matches: 14. The CDR3 has 15 residues. CDR3 coding DNA: TGCGCCAGCAGTCCTAGTCCCGGGACAGGTTGGGAAGCTTTCTTT. This encodes CASSPSPGTGWEAFF.

This clonotype was counted only a few times. The V and J genes are TRBV12-3 or TRBV12-4 and TRBJ2-3; D perhaps matches TRBD1 (5 bases). With 5 bases removed from V and 4 bases from J, the gap between germline ends came to 10 bases. CDR3 length: 13 residues. In nucleotides, the CDR3 is TGTGCCAGCAGTAGTGGGGCAGCAGATACGCAGTATTTT. It specifies CASSSGAADTQYF.

The rearrangement joins TRBV5-1 to TRBJ2-7; perhaps TRBD1 as D (6 bases). The V end was cut by 4 bases, the J end by 5 bases, with 16 bases between. This CDR3 region has 14 residues. CDR1 and CDR2 from the germline V gene are SGHRS and YFSETQ. CDR3 sequence (DNA): TGCGCCAGCAGCCTTCGACAGGAACTGGACGAGCAGTACTTC. Translating it yields CASSLRQELDEQYF.